This record covers a single T cell receptor beta chain. The antigen is undetermined. These data are taken from a study of STAT3 mutations in large granular lymphocyte leukemia. Findings and caveats of the study: Every T-LGLL patient had at least one immunodominant TCRbeta clonotype.

The CDR3 has 14 residues. Looked up from germline, CDR1 is ENHRY and CDR2 is SYGVKD. J lost 5 bases, V lost 6 bases, and 7 bases had no gene match. TCRbeta libraries averaged around 39,000 productive templates per sample. Sequenced by immunoSEQ multiplex PCR; TCRdb stores in-frame clones only, minus some. The data show about 3,800 clones, roughly two fifths seen once. The clonotype was recovered from a man aged 60 to 75 with T-cell large granular lymphocyte leukemia. Some clones in this sample may be carry-over from other donors' samples. The chain carries TRBV10-3 and TRBJ2-7, with 10 bases identical to TRBD2. Sequenced material: peripheral blood mononuclear cells. CDR3 protein: CAISPTSGANEQYF. CDR3 bases: TGTGCCATCAGCCCCACTAGCGGGGCCAACGAGCAGTACTTC.